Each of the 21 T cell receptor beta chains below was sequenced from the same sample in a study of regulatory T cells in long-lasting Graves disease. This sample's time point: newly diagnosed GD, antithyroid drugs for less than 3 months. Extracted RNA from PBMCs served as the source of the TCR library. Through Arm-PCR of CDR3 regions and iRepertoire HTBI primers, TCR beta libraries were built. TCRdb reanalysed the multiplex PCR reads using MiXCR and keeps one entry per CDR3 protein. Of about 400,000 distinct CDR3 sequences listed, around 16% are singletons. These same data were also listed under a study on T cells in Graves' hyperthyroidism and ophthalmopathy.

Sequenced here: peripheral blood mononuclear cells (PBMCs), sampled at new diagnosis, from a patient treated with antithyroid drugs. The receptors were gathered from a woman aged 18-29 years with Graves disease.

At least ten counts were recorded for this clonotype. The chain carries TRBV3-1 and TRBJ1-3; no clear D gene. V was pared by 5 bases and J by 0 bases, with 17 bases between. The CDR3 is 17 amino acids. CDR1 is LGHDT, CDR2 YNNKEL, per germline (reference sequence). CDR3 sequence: CASSSLDGRFSGNTIYF. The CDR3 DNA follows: TGTGCCAGCAGCTCCCTGGACGGCCGATTCTCTGGAAACACCATATATTTT.

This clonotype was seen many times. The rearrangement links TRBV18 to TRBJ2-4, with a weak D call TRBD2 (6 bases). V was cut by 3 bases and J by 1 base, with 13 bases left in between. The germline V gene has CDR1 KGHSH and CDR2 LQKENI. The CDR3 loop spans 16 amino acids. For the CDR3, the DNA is TGTGCCAGCTCACCTCGCGGGGCAGGGGCCAAAAACATTCAGTACTTC. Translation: CASSPRGAGAKNIQYF.

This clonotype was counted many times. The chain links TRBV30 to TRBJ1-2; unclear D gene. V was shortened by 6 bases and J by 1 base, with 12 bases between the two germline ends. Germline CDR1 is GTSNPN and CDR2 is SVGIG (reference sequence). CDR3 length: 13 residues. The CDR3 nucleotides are TGTGCCTGCCGGAGGTCGGATAACTATGGCTACACCTTC. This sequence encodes CACRRSDNYGYTF.

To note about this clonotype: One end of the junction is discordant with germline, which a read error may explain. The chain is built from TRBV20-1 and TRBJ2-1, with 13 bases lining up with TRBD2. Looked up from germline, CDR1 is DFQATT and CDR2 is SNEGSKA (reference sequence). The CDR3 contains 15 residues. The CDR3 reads CSARPLAGGVNEQLF. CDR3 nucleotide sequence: TGCAGTGCTAGACCACTAGCGGGGGGGGTCAATGAGCAGCTCTTC.

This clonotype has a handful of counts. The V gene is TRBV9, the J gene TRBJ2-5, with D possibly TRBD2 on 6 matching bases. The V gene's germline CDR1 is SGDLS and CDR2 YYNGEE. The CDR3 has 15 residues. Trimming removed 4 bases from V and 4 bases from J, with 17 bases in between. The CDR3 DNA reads TGTGCCAGCAGCAGGGATGGGCGGGAAGTAGAGACCCAGTACTTC. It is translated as CASSRDGREVETQYF. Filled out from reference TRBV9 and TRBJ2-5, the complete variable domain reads DSGVTQTPKHLITATGQRVTLRCSPRSGDLSVYWYQQSLDQGLQFLIQYYNGEERAKGNILERFSAQQFPDLHSELNLSSLELGDSALYFCASSRDGREVETQYFGPGTRLLVL.

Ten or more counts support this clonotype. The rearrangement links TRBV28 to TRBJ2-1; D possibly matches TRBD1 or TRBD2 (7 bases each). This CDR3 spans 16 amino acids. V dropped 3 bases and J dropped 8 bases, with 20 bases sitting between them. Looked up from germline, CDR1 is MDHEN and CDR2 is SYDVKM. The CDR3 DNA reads TGTGCCAGCAGTTTTGGGAGGGGGCGGCCTTACCATGAGCAGTTCTTC. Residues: CASSFGRGRPYHEQFF.

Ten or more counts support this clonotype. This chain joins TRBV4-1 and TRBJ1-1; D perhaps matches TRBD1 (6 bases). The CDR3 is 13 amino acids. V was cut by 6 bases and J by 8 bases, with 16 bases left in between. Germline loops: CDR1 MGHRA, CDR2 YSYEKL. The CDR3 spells CASSQTGKWEAFF. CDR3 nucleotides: TGCGCCAGCAGTCAAACAGGGAAATGGGAAGCTTTCTTT.

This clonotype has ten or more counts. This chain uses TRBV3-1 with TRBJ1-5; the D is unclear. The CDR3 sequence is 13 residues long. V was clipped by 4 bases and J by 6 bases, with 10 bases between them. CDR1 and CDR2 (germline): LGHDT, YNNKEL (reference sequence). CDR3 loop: CASSPGNGQPQHF. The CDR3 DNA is TGTGCCAGCAGCCCGGGAAATGGTCAGCCCCAGCATTTT.

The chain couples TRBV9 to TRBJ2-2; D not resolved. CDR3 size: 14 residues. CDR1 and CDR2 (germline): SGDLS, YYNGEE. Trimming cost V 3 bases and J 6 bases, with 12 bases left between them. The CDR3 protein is CASSAGRSPGELFF. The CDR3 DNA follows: TGTGCCAGCAGCGCCGGACGCTCCCCCGGGGAGCTGTTTTTT.

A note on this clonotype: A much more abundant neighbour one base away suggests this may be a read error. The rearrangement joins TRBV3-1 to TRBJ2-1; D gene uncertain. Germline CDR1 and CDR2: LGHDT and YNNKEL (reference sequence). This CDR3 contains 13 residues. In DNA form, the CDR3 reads TGTGCCAGCAGCCCTGAGCCCCACAATGAGCGGTTCTTC. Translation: CASSPEPHNERFF.

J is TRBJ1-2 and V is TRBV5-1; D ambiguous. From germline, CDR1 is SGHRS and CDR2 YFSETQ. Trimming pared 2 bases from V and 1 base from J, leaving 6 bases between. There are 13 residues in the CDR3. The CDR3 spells CASSFTDNYGYTF. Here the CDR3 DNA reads TGCGCCAGCAGCTTCACAGATAACTATGGCTACACCTTC.

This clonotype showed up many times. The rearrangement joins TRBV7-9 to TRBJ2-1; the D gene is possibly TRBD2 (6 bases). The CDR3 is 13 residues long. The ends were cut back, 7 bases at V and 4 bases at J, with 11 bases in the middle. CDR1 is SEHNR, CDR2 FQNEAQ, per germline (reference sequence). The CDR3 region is CASINRGYNEQFF. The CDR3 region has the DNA TGTGCCAGCATCAACCGGGGGTACAATGAGCAGTTCTTC.

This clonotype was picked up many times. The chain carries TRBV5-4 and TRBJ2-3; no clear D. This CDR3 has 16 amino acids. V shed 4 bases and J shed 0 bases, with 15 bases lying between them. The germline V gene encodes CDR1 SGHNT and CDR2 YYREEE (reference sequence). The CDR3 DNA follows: TGTGCCAGCAGCGCAGACACCCGCCGGAGCACAGATACGCAGTATTTT. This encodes CASSADTRRSTDTQYF.

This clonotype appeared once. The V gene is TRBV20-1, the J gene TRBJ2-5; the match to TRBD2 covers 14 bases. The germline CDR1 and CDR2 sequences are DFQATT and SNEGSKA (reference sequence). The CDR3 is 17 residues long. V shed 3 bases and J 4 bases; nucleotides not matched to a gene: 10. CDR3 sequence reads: CSASQTSGGAVGETQYF. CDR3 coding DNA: TGCAGTGCTAGTCAGACTAGCGGGGGGGCCGTCGGAGAGACCCAGTACTTC.

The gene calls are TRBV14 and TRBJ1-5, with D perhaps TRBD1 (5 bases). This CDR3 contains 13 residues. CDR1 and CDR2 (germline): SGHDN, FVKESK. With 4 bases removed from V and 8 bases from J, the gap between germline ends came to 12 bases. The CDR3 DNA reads TGTGCCAGCAGCCGGGACCCTGGTGAGCCCCAGCATTTT. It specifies CASSRDPGEPQHF.

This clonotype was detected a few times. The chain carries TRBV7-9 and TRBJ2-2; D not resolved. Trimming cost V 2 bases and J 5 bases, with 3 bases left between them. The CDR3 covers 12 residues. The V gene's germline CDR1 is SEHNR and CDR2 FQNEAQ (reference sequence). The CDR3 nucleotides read TGTGCCAGCAGCTTAAAGACCGGGGAGCTGTTTTTT. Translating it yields CASSLKTGELFF.

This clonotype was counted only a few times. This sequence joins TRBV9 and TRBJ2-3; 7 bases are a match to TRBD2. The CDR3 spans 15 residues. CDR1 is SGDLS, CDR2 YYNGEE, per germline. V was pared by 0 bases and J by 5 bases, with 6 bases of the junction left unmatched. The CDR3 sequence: CASSVDRGGRDTQYF. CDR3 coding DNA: TGTGCCAGCAGCGTAGACCGGGGAGGGAGAGATACGCAGTATTTT.

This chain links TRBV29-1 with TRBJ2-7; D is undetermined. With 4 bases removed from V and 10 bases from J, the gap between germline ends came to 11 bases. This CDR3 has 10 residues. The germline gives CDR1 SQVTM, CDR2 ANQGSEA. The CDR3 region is CSVGSHRQYF. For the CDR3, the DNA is TGCAGCGTTGGCTCGCATCGTCAGTACTTC.

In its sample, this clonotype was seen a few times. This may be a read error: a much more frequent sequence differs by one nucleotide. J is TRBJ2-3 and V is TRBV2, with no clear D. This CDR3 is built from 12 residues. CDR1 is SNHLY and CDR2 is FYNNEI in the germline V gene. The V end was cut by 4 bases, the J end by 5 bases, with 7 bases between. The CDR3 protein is CASSGGVDTQYF. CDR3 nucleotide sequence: TGTGCCAGCAGTGGTGGGGTAGATACGCAGTATTTT.

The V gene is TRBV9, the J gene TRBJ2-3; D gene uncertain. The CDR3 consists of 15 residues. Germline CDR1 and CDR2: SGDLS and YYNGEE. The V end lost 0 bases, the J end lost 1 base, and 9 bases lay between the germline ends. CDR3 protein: CASSVGTLGTDTQYF. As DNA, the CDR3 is TGTGCCAGCAGCGTAGGAACCCTAGGCACAGATACGCAGTATTTT.

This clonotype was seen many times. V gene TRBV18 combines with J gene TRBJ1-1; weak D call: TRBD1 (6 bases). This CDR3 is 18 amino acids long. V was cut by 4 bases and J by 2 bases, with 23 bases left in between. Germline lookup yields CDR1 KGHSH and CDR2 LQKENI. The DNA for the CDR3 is TGTGCCAGCTCACTCTCGACCGGTCCCGGGACACTTAACACTGAAGCTTTCTTT. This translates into CASSLSTGPGTLNTEAFF.